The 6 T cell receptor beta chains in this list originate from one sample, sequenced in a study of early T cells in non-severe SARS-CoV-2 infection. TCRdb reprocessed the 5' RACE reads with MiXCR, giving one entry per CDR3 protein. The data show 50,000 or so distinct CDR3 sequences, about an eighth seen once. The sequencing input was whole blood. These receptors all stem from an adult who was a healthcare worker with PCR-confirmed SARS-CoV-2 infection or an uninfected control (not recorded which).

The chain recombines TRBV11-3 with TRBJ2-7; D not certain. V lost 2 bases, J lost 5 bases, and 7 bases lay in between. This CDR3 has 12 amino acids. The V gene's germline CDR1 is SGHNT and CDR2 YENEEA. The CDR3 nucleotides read TGTGCCAGCAGCTTACTCGTCCACGAGCAGTACTTC. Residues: CASSLLVHEQYF.

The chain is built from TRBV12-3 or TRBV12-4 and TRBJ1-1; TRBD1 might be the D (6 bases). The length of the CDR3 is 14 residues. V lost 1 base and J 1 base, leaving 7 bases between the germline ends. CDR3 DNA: TGTGCCAGCAGTTTAGGGACAGCGAACACTGAAGCTTTCTTT. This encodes CASSLGTANTEAFF.

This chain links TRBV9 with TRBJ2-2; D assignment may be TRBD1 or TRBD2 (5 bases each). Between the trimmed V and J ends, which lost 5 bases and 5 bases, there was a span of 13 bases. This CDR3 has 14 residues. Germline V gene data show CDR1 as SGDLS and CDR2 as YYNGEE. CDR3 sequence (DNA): TGTGCCAGCAGTTACGATGGGGGAACCGGGGAGCTGTTTTTT. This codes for CASSYDGGTGELFF.

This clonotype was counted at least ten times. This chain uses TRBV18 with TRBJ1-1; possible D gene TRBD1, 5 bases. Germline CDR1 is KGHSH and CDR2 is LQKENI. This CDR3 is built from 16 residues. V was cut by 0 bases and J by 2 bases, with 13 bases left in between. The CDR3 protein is CASSPPRLGGNTEAFF. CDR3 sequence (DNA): TGTGCCAGCTCACCACCGCGTTTGGGGGGTAACACTGAAGCTTTCTTT. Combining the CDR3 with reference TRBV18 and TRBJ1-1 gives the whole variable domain NAGVMQNPRHLVRRRGQEARLRCSPMKGHSHVYWYRQLPEEGLKFMVYLQKENIIDESGMPKERFSAEFPKEGPSILRIQQVVRGDSAAYFCASSPPRLGGNTEAFFGQGTRLTVV.

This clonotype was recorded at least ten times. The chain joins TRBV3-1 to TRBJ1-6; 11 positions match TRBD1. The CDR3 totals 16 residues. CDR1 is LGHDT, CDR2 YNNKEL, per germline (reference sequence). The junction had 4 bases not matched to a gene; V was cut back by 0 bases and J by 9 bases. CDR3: CASSQDRTGGSSPLHF. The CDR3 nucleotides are TGTGCCAGCAGCCAAGATAGGACAGGGGGCTCTTCACCCCTCCACTTT.

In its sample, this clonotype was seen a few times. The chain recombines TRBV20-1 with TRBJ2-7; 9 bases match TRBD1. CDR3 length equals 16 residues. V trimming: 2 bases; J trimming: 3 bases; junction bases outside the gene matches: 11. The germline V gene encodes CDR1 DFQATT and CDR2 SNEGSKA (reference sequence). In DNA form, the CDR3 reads TGCAGTGCTAGATTTGCCCGGGACAGGGCCCACTACGAGCAGTACTTC. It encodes CSARFARDRAHYEQYF.